Listed here are 24 T cell receptor beta chains from one sample, sequenced in a study of blood T cell repertoires in COVID-19. TCRdb's copy holds only in-frame clones and misses some; the assay was immunoSEQ multiplex PCR. This table holds roughly 330,000 clones, over 75% found once. The specimen was PBMCs or T cells enriched from blood (not recorded which). These receptors came from a woman aged 25 to 39 who had recovered from COVID-19.

J is TRBJ1-3 and V is TRBV9; D is uncertain. Germline V gene sequence: CDR1 SGDLS, CDR2 YYNGEE. There are 15 residues in the CDR3. Trimming removed 4 bases from V and 0 bases from J, with 11 bases in between. CDR3 residues: CASSFSPSSGNTIYF. The CDR3 DNA follows: TGTGCCAGCAGCTTTAGCCCCAGCTCTGGAAACACCATATATTTT.

This rearrangement joins TRBV27 to TRBJ2-2; tentative D call: TRBD2 (6 bases). V lost 1 base and J lost 6, with 21 bases in between. The CDR3 is made up of 18 amino acids. Germline CDR1 and CDR2: MNHEY and SMNVEV (reference sequence). CDR3: CASSLLGRFREVPGELFF. The CDR3, as DNA: TGTGCCAGCAGTTTATTGGGACGTTTCAGGGAGGTCCCCGGGGAGCTGTTTTTT.

The chain recombines TRBV10-3 with TRBJ1-2, with D possibly being TRBD1 (5 bases). Germline V gene data show CDR1 as ENHRY and CDR2 as SYGVKD. The CDR3 covers 15 residues. Trimming took off 3 bases at V and 7 bases at J, with 18 bases between the two ends. CDR3 loop: CAISDPGQGLGGYTF. DNA of the CDR3: TGTGCCATCAGTGACCCAGGGCAGGGTCTTGGTGGCTACACCTTC.

V gene TRBV3-1 (or the pseudogene TRBV3-2) combines with J gene TRBJ2-2; D call uncertain. The CDR3 runs 14 residues. Per the germline V gene, CDR1 is LGHDT and CDR2 is YNNKEL (reference sequence). V was clipped by 0 bases and J by 5 bases, with 7 bases between them. The CDR3 protein is CASSQEGRTGELFF. CDR3 nucleotides: TGTGCCAGCAGCCAAGAGGGCAGAACCGGGGAGCTGTTTTTT.

The V and J genes are TRBV19 and TRBJ1-2; 9 bases map to TRBD1. CDR3 length: 14 amino acids. The ends lost 3 bases at V and 5 bases at J; junction bases unmatched: 4. CDR1 is LNHDA and CDR2 is SQIVND in the germline V gene (reference sequence). DNA for the CDR3: TGTGCCAGTAGTATCAGGGACAGGGAATATGGCTACACCTTC. Translation: CASSIRDREYGYTF.

The rearrangement uses TRBV19 and TRBJ2-5, with 9 bases fitting TRBD1. The germline CDR1 and CDR2 sequences are LNHDA and SQIVND (reference sequence). Trimming cost V 5 bases and J 7 bases; bases outside gene matches: 11. This CDR3 region has 15 residues. CDR3 sequence: CASSVSGTGYGTQYF. The CDR3 coding sequence is TGTGCCAGTAGTGTATCCGGGACAGGGTATGGGACCCAGTACTTC.

About this clone: At one end the junction does not follow the germline gene, possibly because of a read error. The rearrangement uses TRBV30 and TRBJ2-3; D possibly matches TRBD1 or TRBD2 (5 bases each). Germline V gene data show CDR1 as GTSNPN and CDR2 as SVGIG (reference sequence). The CDR3 loop spans 14 amino acids. The CDR3 loop reads CARRTTGGTDTQYF. The CDR3 nucleotides are TGTGCCCGGAGGACAACCGGGGGCACAGATACGCAGTATTTT.

As DNA, the CDR3 is TGCGCCAGCAGCCAAGTACAGGGAACCTACGAGCAGTACTTC. Its translation: CASSQVQGTYEQYF. The chain combines TRBV4-1 with TRBJ2-7, with a weak D call TRBD1 (6 bases). Per germline, CDR1 MGHRA and CDR2 YSYEKL. V gave up 1 base and J gave up 2 bases, with 9 bases separating them. This CDR3 has 14 amino acids.

This clone was detected once. The J gene is TRBJ1-1, the V gene TRBV5-1, with 8 bases that match TRBD1. The V and J ends lost 2 bases and 14 bases, in that order; junction bases with no gene match: 14. The CDR3 runs 14 residues. CDR1 SGHRS and CDR2 YFSETQ come from the germline V gene. CDR3 nucleotides: TGCGCCAGCAGCTTATCCCCGGACAGGGTGGGCCCATTCTTT. Translated: CASSLSPDRVGPFF.

The V gene is TRBV6-5, the J gene TRBJ2-3, with a possible D match to TRBD2 (5 bases). The germline CDR1 and CDR2 sequences are MNHEY and SVGAGI. The germline V and J ends were trimmed by 6 bases and 5 bases, with 18 bases remaining between them. The CDR3 sequence is 15 residues long. CDR3 sequence reads: CASRLHGLERDTQYF. The CDR3 DNA reads as TGTGCCAGCAGACTACACGGACTCGAGAGAGATACGCAGTATTTT.

Comments on this clone: This specimen includes other DNA sequences encoding the same CDR3. J is TRBJ1-1 and V is TRBV25-1; D remains ambiguous. The germline V gene encodes CDR1 MGHDK and CDR2 SYGVNS. Trimming took off 3 bases at V and 1 base at J, with 6 bases between the two ends. The CDR3 contains 13 residues. In nucleotides, the CDR3 is TGTGCCAGCAGTGAGCCAGGGAACACTGAAGCTTTCTTT. Translation: CASSEPGNTEAFF.

V gene TRBV7-2 combines with J gene TRBJ1-1; weak D call: TRBD1 (6 bases). The CDR3 is 14 amino acids. Germline V gives CDR1 SGHTA, CDR2 FQGNSA. V was pared by 2 bases and J by 1 base, with 8 bases between. The CDR3 region has the DNA TGTGCCAGCAGCTTAAAACAGGGGAACACTGAAGCTTTCTTT. Translating it yields CASSLKQGNTEAFF.

The V and J genes are TRBV4-3 and TRBJ2-1; D uncertain. Trimming removed 0 bases at V and 7 bases at J, with 13 bases between. This CDR3 is built from 15 residues. Germline V gives CDR1 LGHNA, CDR2 YSLEER. CDR3 residues: CASSQDLYSFNEQFF. The CDR3 DNA reads TGCGCCAGCAGCCAAGATCTATACAGCTTTAATGAGCAGTTCTTC.

The table lists this clone with a count of one. This chain connects TRBV5-5 to TRBJ1-2; no clear D gene. Germline CDR1 reads SGHKS; CDR2 reads YYEKEE (reference sequence). The V gene lost 5 bases and the J gene lost 0 bases, with 8 bases spanning the gap. This CDR3 is built from 13 residues. The CDR3 coding sequence is TGTGCCAGCAGGGGCAGTTCTAACTATGGCTACACCTTC. Its translation: CASRGSSNYGYTF.

CDR3 loop: CASSVALGLAGGETQYF. CDR3 nucleotide sequence: TGTGCCAGCAGCGTAGCTTTGGGTCTAGCGGGGGGAGAGACCCAGTACTTC. The V gene is TRBV9, the J gene TRBJ2-5; 11 bases agree with TRBD2. The CDR3 is 17 residues long. Trimming took 0 bases from V and 4 from J; bases not matched to a gene: 8. The germline V gene has CDR1 SGDLS and CDR2 YYNGEE.

This clone came up a few times. The chain couples TRBV19 to TRBJ1-2, with TRBD1 as a possible D gene (5 bases). The CDR3 loop spans 15 amino acids. Germline V gene sequence: CDR1 LNHDA, CDR2 SQIVND (reference sequence). V was clipped by 6 bases and J by 4 bases, with 18 bases between them. The CDR3 coding sequence is TGTGCCAGTAGCGAACATTCAGGGTTCCGCTATGGCTACACCTTC. Amino acids: CASSEHSGFRYGYTF.

In its sample, this clone was seen a few times. The chain is built from TRBV6-1 and TRBJ1-1, with 9 bases matching TRBD1. The CDR3 covers 16 residues. V trimming: 3 bases; J trimming: 2 bases; junction bases outside the gene matches: 7. CDR1 and CDR2 from the germline V gene are MNHNS and SASEGT. CDR3: CASSDRGQGLNTEAFF. The CDR3 DNA is TGTGCCAGCAGTGATCGGGGACAGGGCTTAAACACTGAAGCTTTCTTT.

This rearrangement joins TRBV7-2 to TRBJ2-7; D is possibly TRBD2 (5 bases). CDR3 length: 14 amino acids. Germline CDR1 and CDR2: SGHTA and FQGNSA. The V end lost 1 base, the J end lost 3 bases, and 10 bases lay between the germline ends. CDR3 DNA: TGTGCCAGCAGCTTAGACGAAAGCGGCTACGAGCAGTACTTC. Protein product: CASSLDESGYEQYF.

Comments on this clone: Other DNA sequences of this sample code for an identical CDR3. The chain links TRBV10-3 to TRBJ1-5, with no clear D. V shed 7 bases and J shed 4 bases, with 11 bases lying between them. Germline assignment: CDR1 ENHRY and CDR2 SYGVKD. The CDR3 is 13 amino acids. The CDR3 nucleotides are TGTGCCATCAAGCGCGGTCCGAATCAGCCCCAGCATTTT. It translates to CAIKRGPNQPQHF.

The chain links TRBV28 to TRBJ1-2, with D perhaps TRBD1 (6 bases). The CDR3 totals 16 residues. V lost 5 bases and J lost 5, with 21 bases in between. Looked up from germline, CDR1 is MDHEN and CDR2 is SYDVKM. This CDR3 is CASSPGQPPLVYGYTF. The DNA for the CDR3 is TGTGCCAGCAGTCCTGGACAGCCGCCCCTAGTGTATGGCTACACCTTC.

The rearrangement uses TRBV6-5 and TRBJ1-2; no clear D. This CDR3 region has 14 residues. Germline CDR1 and CDR2: MNHEY and SVGAGI. The V end lost 0 bases, the J end lost 5 bases, and 10 bases lay between the germline ends. The CDR3, as DNA: TGTGCCAGCAGTTACTCGAGGGCCCGTTATGGCTACACCTTC. Translated: CASSYSRARYGYTF.

This chain uses TRBV4-1 with TRBJ2-1, with TRBD1 as a possible D gene (6 bases). The V end lost 4 bases, the J end lost 0 bases, and 16 bases lay between the germline ends. CDR3 length: 17 amino acids. Per germline, CDR1 MGHRA and CDR2 YSYEKL. The CDR3 is CASSPLPQGLSYNEQFF. In nucleotides, the CDR3 is TGCGCCAGCAGCCCGCTCCCACAGGGCCTCTCCTACAATGAGCAGTTCTTC.

CDR3 nucleotides: TGCGCCAGCAGGGCCCAGGGTGGCAATCAGCCCCAGCATTTT. This encodes CASRAQGGNQPQHF. V is TRBV4-1 and J is TRBJ1-5; D might be TRBD1 (5 bases). The CDR3 has 14 residues. Germline CDR1 is MGHRA and CDR2 is YSYEKL. The germline V and J ends were trimmed by 6 bases and 2 bases, with 11 bases remaining between them.

J is TRBJ2-3 and V is TRBV7-9; no clear D gene. V gave up 5 bases and J gave up 5 bases, with 14 bases separating them. Germline V CDR1 and CDR2: SEHNR, FQNEAQ (reference sequence). The CDR3 is 14 amino acids. The CDR3: CASSRQLGGDTQYF. Written as DNA, the CDR3 is TGTGCCAGCAGCCGTCAACTTGGCGGAGATACGCAGTATTTT.